This T cell receptor beta chain originates from a study of CD8 T cell repertoires and HIV-1 epitope variants. Study-wide background: Twenty-five autologous and known Gag and Nef epitope variant peptides each stimulated T cells separately. Separate from the cultures, 1M uncultured T cells served as baseline.

Profiling relied on immunoSEQ multiplex PCR, and the TCRdb table lists in-frame clones only, not all of them. The profile shows around 4,100 clones, around two thirds of them singletons. Of note for this clone: What it recognizes is unknown.

Losses at the gene ends were 4 bases for V and 4 bases for J; bases not matched to a gene: 3. Germline assignment: CDR1 SGHNT and CDR2 YYREEE (reference sequence). The CDR3 spans 13 residues. The sample comprised cultured CD8+ T cells derived from PBMCs. This sequence joins TRBV5-4 and TRBJ2-3, with 7 bases aligning to TRBD2. The receptor comes from a male donor with HIV. CDR3 region: CASSRGLADTQYF. The CDR3 DNA reads TGTGCCAGCAGCCGCGGACTAGCAGATACGCAGTATTTT. Based on the CDR3 plus reference TRBV5-4 and TRBJ2-3, the full variable domain is ETGVTQSPTHLIKTRGQQVTLRCSSQSGHNTVSWYQQALGQGPQFIFQYYREEENGRGNFPPRFSGLQFPNYSSELNVNALELDDSALYLCASSRGLADTQYFGPGTRLTVL.